These 20 T cell receptor beta chains originate from one sample sequenced in a study of shared clonotypes between healthy human individuals. Naive-designated CD8 cells lacked CD45RO, were positively enriched for CCR7, and omitted terminally differentiated effector memory CD45RA+ cells. Assay: immunoSEQ multiplex PCR; the TCRdb copy retains only in-frame clones and omits some. Among around 2,000,000 clones listed, less than 95% were seen once. The sequenced material came from naive CD8+ T cells sorted from blood. These receptors all come from a man aged 18 to 30 in good health.

This chain uses TRBV11-2 with TRBJ1-1; D may be TRBD1 (5 bases). With 0 bases removed from V and 5 bases from J, the gap between germline ends came to 7 bases. Germline assignment: CDR1 SGHAT and CDR2 FQNNGV. The CDR3 runs to 13 residues. CDR3 in DNA: TGTGCCAGCAGCTTAGACCAGGGTACTGAAGCTTTCTTT. Its protein is CASSLDQGTEAFF.

This clone was seen a single time. In the same sample, other DNA sequences code for this CDR3. The chain recombines TRBV7-9 with TRBJ2-7, with D unresolved. CDR1 and CDR2 from the germline V gene are SEHNR and FQNEAQ (reference sequence). This CDR3 comprises 15 residues. V was cut by 0 bases and J by 0 bases, with 9 bases left in between. The CDR3 nucleotides are TGTGCCAGCAGCTTAGCGGTAGGCAGCTCCTACGAGCAGTACTTC. It is translated as CASSLAVGSSYEQYF.

With regard to this clone: At the DNA level, this CDR3 is encoded by other sequences in the same sample as well. This chain links TRBV30 with TRBJ2-7; D gene uncertain. This CDR3 is 13 amino acids long. V was clipped by 0 bases and J by 4 bases, with 10 bases between them. The germline V gene has CDR1 GTSNPN and CDR2 SVGIG (reference sequence). The chain's CDR3 is CAWSVLSGYEQYF. In DNA, the CDR3 is TGTGCCTGGAGTGTACTCTCAGGTTACGAGCAGTACTTC.

The chain is built from TRBV30 and TRBJ1-5; D may be TRBD1 (5 bases). V was shortened by 1 base and J by 4 bases, with 8 bases between the two germline ends. Germline V CDR1 and CDR2: GTSNPN, SVGIG (reference sequence). The CDR3 loop spans 13 amino acids. The CDR3 DNA is TGTGCCTGGAGTGAGGAGGGGAATCAGCCCCAGCATTTT. Protein sequence: CAWSEEGNQPQHF. The whole variable domain, filled in from reference TRBV30 and TRBJ1-5, reads SQTIHQWPATLVQPVGSPLSLECTVEGTSNPNLYWYRQAAGRGLQLLFYSVGIGQISSEVPQNLSASRPQDRQFILSSKKLLLSDSGFYLCAWSEEGNQPQHFGDGTRLSIL.

The CDR3 coding sequence is TGTGCCAGCAGCTTCTATTCAGAGAACACTGAAGCTTTCTTT. Translation gives CASSFYSENTEAFF. V usage is TRBV5-6 and J usage is TRBJ1-1; D gene unclear. This CDR3 has 14 amino acids. Trimming took 2 bases from V and 1 from J, leaving 9 bases between them. Germline CDR1 and CDR2: SGHDT and YYEEEE.

This clone was picked up one time. The chain couples TRBV7-9 to TRBJ1-2; D is perhaps TRBD1 (5 bases). V lost 4 bases and J 5 bases, leaving 11 bases between the germline ends. This CDR3 is 13 amino acids long. Germline assignment: CDR1 SEHNR and CDR2 FQNEAQ (reference sequence). DNA of the CDR3: TGTGCCAGCAGCTCCGGGGCTCCGTATGGCTACACCTTC. Encoded protein: CASSSGAPYGYTF.

Concerning this clone itself: Other DNA variants within this sample encode the same CDR3. The CDR3 region has the DNA TGTGCCAGCAGCTCAAGGGACGAGCAGTACTTC. Protein: CASSSRDEQYF. The V and J genes are TRBV5-4 and TRBJ2-7; D is uncertain. This CDR3 spans 11 amino acids. Trimming shortened V by 3 bases and J by 5 bases, and 6 bases separated the two germline ends. Germline V gives CDR1 SGHNT, CDR2 YYREEE (reference sequence).

The chain joins TRBV5-6 to TRBJ2-1; no definite D call. The CDR3 sequence is 16 residues long. CDR1 and CDR2 (germline): SGHDT, YYEEEE. With 2 bases removed from V and 7 bases from J, the gap between germline ends came to 19 bases. CDR3 amino acids: CASSFVGPLMQNEQFF. CDR3 nucleotide sequence: TGTGCCAGCAGCTTCGTAGGGCCGTTGATGCAGAATGAGCAGTTCTTC.

The rearrangement links TRBV7-8 to TRBJ2-7; D gene unclear. CDR1 SGHVS and CDR2 FQNEAQ come from the germline V gene. V was shortened by 5 bases and J by 2 bases, with 16 bases between the two germline ends. CDR3 length equals 15 residues. The CDR3 DNA follows: TGTGCCAGCAGCACCTCAGAGATACCCACCTACGAGCAGTACTTC. Protein product: CASSTSEIPTYEQYF.

The J gene is TRBJ2-5, the V gene TRBV6-5, with 8 nucleotides matching TRBD1. Germline V CDR1 and CDR2: MNHEY, SVGAGI. V trimming: 6 bases; J trimming: 4 bases; junction bases outside the gene matches: 10. The CDR3 length is 15 residues. The CDR3 coding sequence is TGTGCCAGCAGCTATAGCGACAGGGGAGGAGAGACCCAGTACTTC. Translating gives CASSYSDRGGETQYF.

This clone came up a few times. The V gene is TRBV12-2, the J gene TRBJ1-5. TRBV12-2 is a recognized pseudogene. The CDR3 length is 8 residues. The CDR3 DNA reads as TGTGCCGATCAGCCCCAGCATTTT. This codes for CADQPQHF.

The J gene is TRBJ2-7, the V gene TRBV6-5; D remains unclear. Per the germline V gene, CDR1 is MNHEY and CDR2 is SVGAGI. Trimming cost V 6 bases and J 2 bases, with 17 bases left between them. The CDR3 totals 15 residues. In nucleotides, the CDR3 is TGTGCCAGCAGCCCCACCCCGACACTGGCCTACGAGCAGTACTTC. Protein sequence: CASSPTPTLAYEQYF.

A single count supports this clone. Other DNA sequences in this specimen translate into the identical CDR3. The V gene is TRBV7-6, the J gene TRBJ2-7; TRBD2 matches at 9 bases. With 5 bases clipped from V and 2 bases from J, the junction kept 7 bases outside the gene matches. Germline V gives CDR1 SGHVS, CDR2 FNYEAQ. There are 15 residues in the CDR3. DNA of the CDR3: TGTGCCAGCAGCCCGGGACTAGCTGGCGCCTACGAGCAGTACTTC. Translation gives CASSPGLAGAYEQYF.

V gene TRBV15 combines with J gene TRBJ2-1; TRBD2 matches at 10 bases. The CDR3 has 15 amino acids. V was pared by 0 bases and J by 7 bases, with 3 bases of the junction left unmatched. The germline V gene encodes CDR1 LNHNV and CDR2 YYDKDF (reference sequence). The CDR3 DNA follows: TGTGCCACCAGCAGAGATTTACTAGCGGGAAATGAGCAGTTCTTC. Translated: CATSRDLLAGNEQFF.

This rearrangement joins TRBV7-9 to TRBJ2-1, with TRBD2 identical over 9 bases. V lost 1 base to trimming and J lost 9 bases; unmatched junction nucleotides: 16. In germline, CDR1 is SEHNR, CDR2 FQNEAQ (reference sequence). This CDR3 has 18 amino acids. The CDR3 DNA follows: TGTGCCAGCAGCTTAGTTCGCTTGGCGGGAGGGCCATGGGGTGAGCAGTTCTTC. As protein: CASSLVRLAGGPWGEQFF.

CDR3 loop: CASSFARGQGYQPQHF. In DNA, the CDR3 is TGTGCCAGCAGCTTTGCGAGGGGACAGGGTTATCAGCCCCAGCATTTT. The chain carries TRBV12-1 and TRBJ1-5; whether TRBD1, the table's D call, matches the DNA was not checked. TRBV12-1 is shown as a pseudogene. The CDR3 consists of 16 residues.

The V and J genes are TRBV7-9 and TRBJ1-2, with D unclear. V dropped 5 bases and J dropped 7 bases, with 17 bases sitting between them. The CDR3 is 14 amino acids. Germline values: CDR1 SEHNR, CDR2 FQNEAQ (reference sequence). CDR3 region: CASSLVRKGIGYTF. The CDR3 DNA reads as TGTGCCAGCAGCCTTGTCCGAAAAGGTATTGGCTACACCTTC.

This clone was recorded only once. V and J are TRBV27 and TRBJ2-5; maybe TRBD2 (7 bases). CDR1 MNHEY and CDR2 SMNVEV come from the germline V gene (reference sequence). With 3 bases removed from V and 2 bases from J, the gap between germline ends came to 16 bases. The CDR3 totals 16 residues. CDR3 nucleotides: TGTGCCAGCAGTTTGATTGGGGCGGGGGCGCAAGAGACCCAGTACTTC. Translating gives CASSLIGAGAQETQYF.

CDR3 nucleotide sequence: TGTGCCAGCAGCTTGGATCTGGGGGGATGGACCGGGGAGCTGTTTTTT. This sequence encodes CASSLDLGGWTGELFF. The V call is TRBV13, the J call TRBJ2-2, with a weak D call TRBD2 (6 bases). Germline loops: CDR1 PRHDT, CDR2 FYEKMQ (reference sequence). This CDR3 region has 16 residues. V was shortened by 3 bases and J by 5 bases, with 16 bases between the two germline ends.

The chain employs TRBV7-9 and TRBJ2-7; no reliable D call. The V gene's germline CDR1 is SEHNR and CDR2 FQNEAQ (reference sequence). The CDR3 runs 14 residues. The ends were cut back, 1 base at V and 2 bases at J, with 9 bases in the middle. CDR3 amino acids: CASSLELTTYEQYF. In DNA form, the CDR3 reads TGTGCCAGCAGCTTAGAGTTGACAACCTACGAGCAGTACTTC.